This record covers a single T cell receptor beta chain. Antigen specificity is unknown. The CDR3 is 14 amino acids. V gave up 0 bases and J gave up 2 bases, with 8 bases separating them. Germline CDR1 is LGHDT and CDR2 is YNNKEL (reference sequence). Individually, cDNA molecules had unique molecular identifiers attached to them. TCRdb recomputed calls from the 5' RACE reads with MiXCR, one row per CDR3 protein. This table has approximately 120,000 distinct CDR3 sequences, just under 15% appearing once. This record belongs to a study of early T cells in non-severe SARS-CoV-2 infection. For the study at large: RNA in bulk from unsorted whole blood was sequenced, and chains were unpaired.

Findings of the study overall: Anti-spike CD8 specificities were favored by VDJdb matching, whose results missed private and CD4 specificities.

This TCR derives from an adult who was a healthcare worker with PCR-confirmed SARS-CoV-2 infection or an uninfected control (not recorded which). This sequence joins TRBV3-1 and TRBJ2-7, with D perhaps TRBD1 (5 bases). Material for sequencing was whole blood. The CDR3 coding sequence is TGTGCCAGCAGCCAAGAATCGGACACCTACGAGCAGTACTTC. This sequence encodes CASSQESDTYEQYF.